The present entry profiles one T cell receptor beta chain with its context. Its antigen is undetermined. This sample was taken from a study of siplizumab effects on memory and regulatory T cells. This table comes from immunoSEQ multiplex PCR, and its TCRdb copy is limited to in-frame clones, with some not included. The table has around 99,000 clones, about 91% seen once. The CDR3 loop spans 13 amino acids. Trimming removed 3 bases at V and 4 bases at J, with 9 bases between. Germline V CDR1 and CDR2: MNHNY, SVGAGI (reference sequence). General observations from the study: Major contributors to the alloresponse seemed to be naive T cells, which also appeared more diverse than memory cells. It was never confirmed that proliferating Tregs from siplizumab cultures were suppressive. Roughly 75-97% of proliferating CD4+ or CD8+ clones lacked a naive or memory phenotype that could be assigned.

This TCR derives from a human donor in good health. The sequencing input was Tregs sorted from blood. The V call is TRBV6-6, the J call TRBJ1-1, with TRBD1 as a possible D gene (5 bases). DNA for the CDR3: TGTGCCAGCAGTTATCCCCAGGGCACTGAAGCTTTCTTT. Translating gives CASSYPQGTEAFF.